Shown below are 10 T cell receptor beta chains from a single sample sequenced in a study of a mutant IDH1 vaccine in newly diagnosed glioma. The time point is: week 23, last vaccination. With topical imiquimod, each dose of the vaccine consisted of 300 ug of mutant IDH1 20-mer peptide. Assay used: immunoSEQ multiplex PCR; TCRdb lists only in-frame clones, some missing. The table includes around 40,000 clones, about three quarters detected once. Their cognate antigens are unknown. The sample in question was PBMCs, obtained from a glioma patient whose treatment included an IDH1 peptide vaccine. Source of these receptors: a man aged 45-65 years with glioma.

This chain connects TRBV28 to TRBJ2-7; D is undetermined. Trimming pared 1 base from V and 2 bases from J, leaving 9 bases between. Germline lookup yields CDR1 MDHEN and CDR2 SYDVKM. The CDR3 covers 14 residues. The CDR3 DNA sequence: TGTGCCAGCAGTTTATCGGGCGGTGCCTACGAGCAGTACTTC. Translating gives CASSLSGGAYEQYF. Variable domain in full (rest from reference TRBV28 and TRBJ2-7): DVKVTQSSRYLVKRTGEKVFLECVQDMDHENMFWYRQDPGLGLRLIYFSYDVKMKEKGDIPEGYSVSREKKERFSLILESASTNQTSMYLCASSLSGGAYEQYFGPGTRLTVT.

The chain employs TRBV7-9 and TRBJ2-7; 8 positions agree with TRBD1. This CDR3 has 13 residues. The junction had 8 bases not matched to a gene; V was cut back by 8 bases and J by 5 bases. CDR1 is SEHNR and CDR2 is FQNEAQ in the germline V gene (reference sequence). The CDR3: CASDSGGINEQYF. The CDR3 DNA reads TGTGCCAGCGATTCAGGGGGCATCAACGAGCAGTACTTC.

This clone was counted only a few times. The rearrangement links TRBV9 to TRBJ1-4; a possible D gene is TRBD1 (5 bases). Looked up from germline, CDR1 is SGDLS and CDR2 is YYNGEE. CDR3 length equals 16 residues. The germline V and J ends were trimmed by 0 bases and 12 bases, with 21 bases remaining between them. CDR3 amino acids: CASSVALYGHDGELFF. In nucleotides, the CDR3 is TGTGCCAGCAGCGTAGCCCTCTACGGACACGATGGGGAACTGTTTTTT. The whole variable domain, filled in from reference TRBV9 and TRBJ1-4, reads DSGVTQTPKHLITATGQRVTLRCSPRSGDLSVYWYQQSLDQGLQFLIQYYNGEERAKGNILERFSAQQFPDLHSELNLSSLELGDSALYFCASSVALYGHDGELFFGSGTQLSVL.

The chain links TRBV10-3 to TRBJ2-1; D remains ambiguous. Germline V gene lookup returns CDR1 ENHRY and CDR2 SYGVKD. With 10 bases removed from V and 6 bases from J, the gap between germline ends came to 10 bases. CDR3 length: 11 amino acids. The CDR3 coding sequence is TGTGCCACCGGACGGCGCAATGAGCAGTTCTTC. Amino acids: CATGRRNEQFF.

In this sample, this clone turned up a few times. The chain links TRBV12-5 to TRBJ1-1; TRBD1 matches at 8 bases. CDR3 length equals 15 residues. The germline CDR1 and CDR2 sequences are LGHNT and FRNRAP. Losses at the gene ends were 1 base for V and 4 bases for J; bases not matched to a gene: 5. As DNA, the CDR3 is TGTGCTAGTGGTTTGGGCACAGGGGGTTTCACTGAAGCTTTCTTT. As protein: CASGLGTGGFTEAFF.

The gene calls are TRBV30 and TRBJ2-1; no reliable D call. Germline CDR1 and CDR2: GTSNPN and SVGIG (reference sequence). CDR3 length: 14 residues. Between the trimmed V and J ends, which lost 1 base and 6 bases, there was a span of 13 bases. CDR3 region: CAWSGPSDGNEQFF. Here the CDR3 DNA reads TGTGCCTGGAGTGGGCCATCTGATGGCAATGAGCAGTTCTTC. Combining the CDR3 with reference TRBV30 and TRBJ2-1 gives the whole variable domain SQTIHQWPATLVQPVGSPLSLECTVEGTSNPNLYWYRQAAGRGLQLLFYSVGIGQISSEVPQNLSASRPQDRQFILSSKKLLLSDSGFYLCAWSGPSDGNEQFFGPGTRLTVL.

The chain is built from TRBV29-1 and TRBJ2-5; D gene ambiguous. The closer fit of TRBJ2-7 to the DNA end suggests the J call may be wrong. Germline V lookup: CDR1 SQVTM, CDR2 ANQGSEA. The CDR3 spans 13 residues. CDR3 nucleotides: TGCAGCGTTTCTGACGTTGGCTCCTACGAGCAGTACTTC. This gives the protein CSVSDVGSYEQYF.

The chain has TRBV5-1 and TRBJ1-1; 8 nucleotides agree with TRBD1. The V gene's germline CDR1 is SGHRS and CDR2 YFSETQ. This CDR3 contains 15 residues. With 3 bases clipped from V and 1 base from J, the junction kept 5 bases outside the gene matches. CDR3 protein: CASSSTGTGNTEAFF. In DNA, the CDR3 is TGCGCCAGCAGCTCAACGGGGACAGGGAACACTGAAGCTTTCTTT.

V is TRBV5-1 and J is TRBJ1-3; D is uncertain. The CDR3 covers 16 residues. Trimming removed 0 bases from V and 0 bases from J, with 10 bases in between. Germline V gives CDR1 SGHRS, CDR2 YFSETQ. CDR3 nucleotide sequence: TGCGCCAGCAGCTTGGGGGCCACGAGCTCTGGAAACACCATATATTTT. This gives the protein CASSLGATSSGNTIYF.

The chain is built from TRBV6-5 and TRBJ1-1; 7 bases are a match to TRBD1. In germline, CDR1 is MNHEY, CDR2 SVGAGI. This CDR3 has 15 residues. Trimming at V came to 0 bases and at J to 2 bases, leaving 3 bases not matched to a gene. The CDR3 protein is CASSYSGQLNTEAFF. The DNA of the CDR3 is TGTGCCAGCAGTTACTCGGGACAGCTTAACACTGAAGCTTTCTTT.